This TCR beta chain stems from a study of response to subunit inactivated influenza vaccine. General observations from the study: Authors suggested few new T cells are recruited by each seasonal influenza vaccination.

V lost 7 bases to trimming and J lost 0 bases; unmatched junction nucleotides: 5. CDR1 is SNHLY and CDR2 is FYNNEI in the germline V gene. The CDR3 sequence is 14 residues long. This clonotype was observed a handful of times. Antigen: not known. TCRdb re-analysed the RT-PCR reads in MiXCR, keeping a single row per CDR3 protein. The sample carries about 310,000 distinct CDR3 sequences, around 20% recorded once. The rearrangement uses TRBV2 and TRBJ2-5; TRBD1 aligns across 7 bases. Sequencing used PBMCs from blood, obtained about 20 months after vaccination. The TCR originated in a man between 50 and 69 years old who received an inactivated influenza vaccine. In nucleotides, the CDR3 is TGTGCCAGCAATCGGGACAGCTACCAAGAGACCCAGTACTTC. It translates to CASNRDSYQETQYF. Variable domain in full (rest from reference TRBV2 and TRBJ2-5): EPEVTQTPSHQVTQMGQEVILRCVPISNHLYFYWYRQILGQKVEFLVSFYNNEISEKSEIFDDQFSVERPDGSNFTLKIRSTKLEDSAMYFCASNRDSYQETQYFGPGTRLLVL.